The source of this T cell receptor beta chain is a study of blood T cell repertoires in COVID-19. This CDR3 is built from 13 residues. V was clipped by 5 bases and J by 5 bases; unmatched bases: 3. Germline assignment: CDR1 PRHDT and CDR2 FYEKMQ (reference sequence). As handled by the study authors: Counts of nucleated cells, estimated from reference gene primer amplification, were obtained. Assay: immunoSEQ multiplex PCR; the TCRdb copy retains only in-frame clones and omits some. V and J calls and clone size follow that table, whereas D and trimming were derived from the DNA. The table has 350,000 to 450,000 clones, roughly 90% seen once.

The sequencing sample was made of peripheral blood. V and J are TRBV13 and TRBJ2-1; 7 bases match TRBD1. This receptor was obtained from a man aged 35 to 55 with acute or convalescent COVID-19. CDR3 protein: CASSSGTDNEQFF. CDR3 DNA sequence: TGTGCCAGCAGCAGTGGGACAGACAATGAGCAGTTCTTC.